A selection of T cell receptor beta chains follows, all from one sample in a study of blood T cell repertoires in COVID-19. Profiling relied on immunoSEQ multiplex PCR, and the TCRdb table lists in-frame clones only, not all of them. The sample carries about 98,000 clones, roughly 80% recorded once. Sequenced material: peripheral blood. The source of these receptors is a man between 65 and 85 years old with active or convalescent COVID-19. Each CDR3 is given with its conserved first and last residue. A D gene is named only where the DNA matches it firmly. Rows may omit the clone size; those that give it use once, few, many or a size class.

size,J,V,D,DNA,CDR3
.,TRBJ2-3,TRBV19,.,TGTGCCAGTAAAGCGTCCGGGACTGGCACAGATACGCAGTATTTT,CASKASGTGTDTQYF
.,TRBJ2-7,TRBV7-2,.,TGTGCCAGCAGCTTAGCTCCAGACTACGAGCAGTACTTC,CASSLAPDYEQYF
.,TRBJ2-2,TRBV19,TRBD1,TGTGCCAGTCACCCCAGACAGGGGGTTGGGGAGCTGTTTTTT,CASHPRQGVGELFF
.,TRBJ1-6,TRBV28,TRBD1,TGTGCCAGCAGTGGGACAGGTGCCTCCCCCCTCCACTTT,CASSGTGASPLHF
.,TRBJ1-5,TRBV19,.,TGTGCCAGTAGTAATGAACGCCCGGAGCCCCAGCATTTT,CASSNERPEPQHF
.,TRBJ2-4,TRBV4-1,TRBD2,TGCGCCAGCAGCCAAGATACGGGACTAGCGGGGGATCTTCAGTACTTC,CASSQDTGLAGDLQYF
.,TRBJ2-3,TRBV6-5,TRBD2,TGTGCCAGCAGTCGACTAGCGGGGAGCACAGATACGCAGTATTTT,CASSRLAGSTDTQYF
.,TRBJ1-5,TRBV4-2,.,TGTGCCAGCAGCCAAGACCCCGGGGGATCGCATAGCAATCAGCCCCAGCATTTT,CASSQDPGGSHSNQPQHF
.,TRBJ2-1,TRBV5-1,.,TGCGCCAGCAGCTTGAGTAGCTCCTACAATGAGCAGTTCTTC,CASSLSSSYNEQFF
.,TRBJ2-7,TRBV11-3,.,TGTGCCAGCAGTCGGGACACATACGAGCAGTACTTC,CASSRDTYEQYF
.,TRBJ2-1,TRBV2,.,TGTGCCAGCAGCACCCCAAGAGGGATCTACAATGAGCAGTTCTTC,CASSTPRGIYNEQFF
.,TRBJ1-6,TRBV13,.,TGTGCCAGCGGGGGAGGGTCAACCCTCCACTTT,CASGGGSTLHF
.,TRBJ2-2,TRBV25-1,TRBD1,TGTGCCAGCACCGAACAGGGGGCGAACACCGGGGAGCTGTTTTTT,CASTEQGANTGELFF
.,TRBJ2-5,TRBV5-1,.,TGCGCCAGCAGCCCGGGGGACGGAGTTGAGACCCAGTACTTC,CASSPGDGVETQYF
few,TRBJ2-3,TRBV10-3,.,TGTGCCATCAGTGAGACTAGCGATACGCAGTATTTT,CAISETSDTQYF
.,TRBJ1-1,TRBV12-3/TRBV12-4,.,TGTGCCAGCAGTTTTGGGGCCGACACTGAAGCTTTCTTT,CASSFGADTEAFF
.,TRBJ2-3,TRBV4-1,TRBD1,TGCGCCAGCAGCCAGGGTCGGACAGGGGCTGCAGATACGCAGTATTTT,CASSQGRTGAADTQYF
.,TRBJ1-2,TRBV6-5,.,TGTGCCAGCAGTCACCGGGACACCGCTCCCCATGGCTACACCTTC,CASSHRDTAPHGYTF
once,TRBJ1-2,TRBV5-1,TRBD1,TGCGCCAGCAGCTCCAGGGGGGACTATGGCTACACCTTC,CASSSRGDYGYTF
.,TRBJ2-1,TRBV5-4,.,TGTGCCAGCAGTTTCCGGGGGGCCTCCTACAATGAGCAGTTCTTC,CASSFRGASYNEQFF
.,TRBJ2-7,TRBV5-6,TRBD2,TGTGCCAGCAGCTTGGCCTATATGGCGGGGGTTAGCCACGAGCAGTACTTC,CASSLAYMAGVSHEQYF
.,TRBJ1-4,TRBV13,TRBD1,TGTGCCAGCAGCCTCCGGGACAGGGGGACTAATGAAAAACTGTTTTTT,CASSLRDRGTNEKLFF
.,TRBJ2-7,TRBV27,.,TGTGCCAGCAGTAGGACAGTGCCCTCCTACGAGCAGTACTTC,CASSRTVPSYEQYF
.,TRBJ2-4,TRBV5-1,TRBD1,TGCGCCAGCAGCTTGAGACAGGGCGAGGGAAACATTCAGTACTTC,CASSLRQGEGNIQYF
.,TRBJ1-5,TRBV28,.,TGTGCCAGCAGTTTAGTCCATAGCAATCAGCCCCAGCATTTT,CASSLVHSNQPQHF
.,TRBJ1-2,TRBV5-8,.,TGTGCCTGCATCCCGGGACAAAGCTATGGCTACACCTTC,CACIPGQSYGYTF
once,TRBJ1-2,TRBV20-1,.,TGCAGTGGGGGGCAGGACTATGGCTACACCTTC,CSGGQDYGYTF
.,TRBJ1-1,TRBV30,.,TGTGCCTGGAGCGGAGGACAGCTGAACACTGAAGCTTTCTTT,CAWSGGQLNTEAFF
.,TRBJ2-1,TRBV7-2,TRBD1,TGTGCCAGCAGCCCGGACAGGGGCTCCTACAATGAGCAGTTCTTC,CASSPDRGSYNEQFF
.,TRBJ1-2,TRBV9,.,TGTGCCAGCAGCGAGGACAGCTATGGCTACACCTTC,CASSEDSYGYTF
few,TRBJ2-7,TRBV5-1,.,TGCGCCAGCAGCTTGAGCCCAAGTGTTTACGAGCAGTACTTC,CASSLSPSVYEQYF
.,TRBJ2-1,TRBV19,TRBD2,TGTGCCTTTATTTTCCAACTAGCGGGAACCTACAATGAGCAGTTCTTC,CAFIFQLAGTYNEQFF
once,TRBJ2-1,TRBV5-1,.,TGCGCCAGCAGCTTGGACAGGGGGAGGGACAATGAGCAGTTCTTC,CASSLDRGRDNEQFF
.,TRBJ2-5,TRBV2,TRBD1,TGTGCCAGCAGGGGGACAGGGAGCGCCAAAGAGACCCAGTACTTC,CASRGTGSAKETQYF
.,TRBJ2-5,TRBV3-1/TRBV3-2,TRBD2,TGTGCCAGCAGCTTCGGGACTAGCCAAGAGACCCAGTACTTC,CASSFGTSQETQYF
.,TRBJ2-2,TRBV2,.,TGTGCCAGCAGTGGGCAGGGTCGGGTCACCGGGGAGCTGTTTTTT,CASSGQGRVTGELFF
.,TRBJ1-1,TRBV6-5,.,TGTGCCAGCAGTTACGTAGGACAGACGAACACTGAAGCTTTCTTT,CASSYVGQTNTEAFF
once,TRBJ1-2,TRBV6-1,.,TGTGCCAGCAGTGAGATAACGGGAAAAAACTATGGCTACACCTTC,CASSEITGKNYGYTF
once,TRBJ2-7,TRBV18,TRBD1,TGTGCCAGCTCACCACCGAGGGTACAGGGGGCTTACGAGCAGTACTTC,CASSPPRVQGAYEQYF
.,TRBJ2-3,TRBV11-3,.,TGTGCCAGCAGCCGCCAGACAGGTTCCACAGATACGCAGTATTTT,CASSRQTGSTDTQYF
.,TRBJ1-1,TRBV15,.,TGTGCCACCAGCAGAGGCCGTGGAGGTCGGAACACTGAAGCTTTCTTT,CATSRGRGGRNTEAFF
.,TRBJ2-3,TRBV9,TRBD2,TGTGCCAGCAGCCTGACTAGCGGGGGGGCTGGGGATACGCAGTATTTT,CASSLTSGGAGDTQYF
once,TRBJ2-7,TRBV6-5,.,TGTGCCAGCAGTTACGGGCTCTCCTACGAGCAGTACTTC,CASSYGLSYEQYF
.,TRBJ2-4,TRBV7-8,TRBD1,TGTGCCAGCAGCTTACCAGGACAGGGAAACATTCAGTACTTC,CASSLPGQGNIQYF
.,TRBJ1-2,TRBV5-4,.,TGTGCCAGCAGCGTCTCAGGGTATGGCTACACCTTC,CASSVSGYGYTF
.,TRBJ2-1,TRBV10-3,.,TGTGCCATCAGTGACCCAGGGCCAGACTCCTACAATGAGCAGTTCTTC,CAISDPGPDSYNEQFF
.,TRBJ2-1,TRBV27,TRBD2,TGTGCCAGCAGTCGCGAATCCACTAGCGGGACTTACAATGAGCAGTTCTTC,CASSRESTSGTYNEQFF
few,TRBJ2-1,TRBV7-7,.,TGTGCTACCCACCCGCTAAGCTCCTACAATGAGCAGTTCTTC,CATHPLSSYNEQFF
.,TRBJ2-7,TRBV5-6,TRBD1,TGTGCCAGCAGCTCGGTACAGGGGTACGAGCAGTACTTC,CASSSVQGYEQYF
.,TRBJ2-3,TRBV30,TRBD2,TGTGCCTGGAGAGACGGGGGCTCTAGCGGGGGATCGCAGTATTTT,CAWRDGGSSGGSQYF
.,TRBJ1-2,TRBV14,TRBD1,TGTGCCAGCAGGCGGGGACAGGATCATGGCTACACCTTC,CASRRGQDHGYTF
.,TRBJ2-2,TRBV7-9,TRBD2,TGTGCCAGCAGCTTTTCAGCGGGGCGTGGCACCGGGGAGCTGTTTTTT,CASSFSAGRGTGELFF